This T cell receptor (beta chain) was sequenced for a study of chemoradiotherapy in HPV16-positive cancers. Germline assignment: CDR1 MNHEY and CDR2 SMNVEV (reference sequence). With V trimmed by 3 bases and J by 5 bases, 6 bases remained unmatched. This CDR3 contains 15 residues. Study results and limitations: During treatment, candidate HPV-specific clones and E7-related motifs expanded in tumor. HPV-specific T cells were functionally defined from only a couple of HPV16-positive patients.

Profiling relied on immunoSEQ multiplex PCR, and the TCRdb table lists in-frame clones only, not all of them. The repertoire holds approximately 9,800 clones, with roughly nine tenths as singletons. To note about this clone: Its antigen is not known.

Sequencing used blood, obtained from a patient who underwent chemoradiotherapy. The gene calls are TRBV27 and TRBJ2-5; TRBD1 agrees at 10 bases. This receptor was identified in a human donor with HPV-associated anogenital cancer. The CDR3 region has the DNA TGTGCCAGCAGTTTGTCCGGGACAGGGGTGGAGACCCAGTACTTC. This gives the protein CASSLSGTGVETQYF.